The clone carrying this T cell receptor beta chain occurred a few times. Its matching antigen is unknown. The data derive from a study of cytomegalovirus exposure and HLA in healthy donors. Study conclusions and caveats: TCR beta V segments were, for the most part, productive about 90% or about 30% of the time in an earlier analysis. The classifier reportedly diagnosed cytomegalovirus status with high specificity and sensitivity.

Primers included in the PCR were 60 Vbeta and 13 Jbeta primers. Data came from immunoSEQ multiplex PCR; TCRdb stores just in-frame clones and leaves some out. Of approximately 110,000 clones detected, 82% appear once; the ten largest clones hold over 20%. Germline CDR1 and CDR2: MRHNA and SNTAGT. The CDR3 is 15 amino acids. V lost 4 bases to trimming and J lost 3 bases; unmatched junction nucleotides: 4. Sample: PBMCs. The J gene is TRBJ2-1, the V gene TRBV6-4; TRBD1 agrees at 9 bases. This receptor was obtained from a man aged 25 to 45 in good health and CMV-seropositive. The CDR3 spells CASSGGQGSYNEQFF. The CDR3 bases are TGTGCCAGCAGTGGGGGACAGGGTAGCTACAATGAGCAGTTCTTC.